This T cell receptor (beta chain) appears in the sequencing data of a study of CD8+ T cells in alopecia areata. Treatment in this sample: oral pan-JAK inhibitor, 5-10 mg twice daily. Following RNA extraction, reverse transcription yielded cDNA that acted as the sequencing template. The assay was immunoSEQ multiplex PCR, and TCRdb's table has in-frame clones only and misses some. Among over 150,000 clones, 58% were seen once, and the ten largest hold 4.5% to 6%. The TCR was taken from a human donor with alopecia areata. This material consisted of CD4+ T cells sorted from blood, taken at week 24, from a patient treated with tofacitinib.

The chain's CDR3 is CSVDPAGGQETQYF. DNA for the CDR3: TGCAGCGTTGATCCGGCCGGGGGACAAGAGACCCAGTACTTC. The chain employs TRBV29-1 and TRBJ2-5, with a tentative D call TRBD2 (6 bases). V lost 3 bases, J lost 2 bases, and 13 bases lay in between. The CDR3 spans 14 residues. The germline V gene has CDR1 SQVTM and CDR2 ANQGSEA.